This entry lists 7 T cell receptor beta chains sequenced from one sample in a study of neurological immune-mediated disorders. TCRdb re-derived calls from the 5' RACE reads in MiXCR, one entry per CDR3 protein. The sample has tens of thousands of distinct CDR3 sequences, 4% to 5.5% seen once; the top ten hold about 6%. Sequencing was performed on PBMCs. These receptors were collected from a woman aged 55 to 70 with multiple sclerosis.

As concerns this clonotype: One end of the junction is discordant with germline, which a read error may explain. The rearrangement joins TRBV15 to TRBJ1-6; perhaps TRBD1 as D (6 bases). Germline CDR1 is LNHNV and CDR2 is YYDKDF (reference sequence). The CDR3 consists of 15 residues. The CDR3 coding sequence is TGTGCCACCAGCAGAGATGCAGGGGTAAATTCACCCCTCAACTTT. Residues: CATSRDAGVNSPLNF.

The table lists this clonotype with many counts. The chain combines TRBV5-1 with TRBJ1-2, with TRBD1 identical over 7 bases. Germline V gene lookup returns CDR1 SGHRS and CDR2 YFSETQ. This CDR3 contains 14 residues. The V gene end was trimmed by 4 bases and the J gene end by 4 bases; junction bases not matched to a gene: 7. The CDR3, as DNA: TGCGCCAGCAGCAAGGACAGGACCATCTATGGCTACACCTTC. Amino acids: CASSKDRTIYGYTF. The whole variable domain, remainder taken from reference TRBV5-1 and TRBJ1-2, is KAGVTQTPRYLIKTRGQQVTLSCSPISGHRSVSWYQQTPGQGLQFLFEYFSETQRNKGNFPGRFSGRQFSNSRSEMNVSTLELGDSALYLCASSKDRTIYGYTFGSGTRLTVV.

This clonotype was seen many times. The CDR3 protein is CASVEAGGANEQFF. DNA of the CDR3: TGTGCCAGCGTCGAGGCGGGAGGAGCCAATGAGCAGTTCTTC. The chain recombines TRBV21-1 with TRBJ2-1; TRBD2 is the table's D call, not checked against the DNA. TRBV21-1 is a pseudogene. The CDR3 spans 14 residues.

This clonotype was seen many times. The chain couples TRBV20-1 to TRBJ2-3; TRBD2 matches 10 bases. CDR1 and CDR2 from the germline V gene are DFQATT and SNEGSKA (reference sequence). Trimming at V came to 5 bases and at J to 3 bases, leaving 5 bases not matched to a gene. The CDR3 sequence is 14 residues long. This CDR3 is CSAGVSGRTDTQYF. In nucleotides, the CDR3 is TGCAGTGCTGGGGTTAGCGGGAGGACAGATACGCAGTATTTT.

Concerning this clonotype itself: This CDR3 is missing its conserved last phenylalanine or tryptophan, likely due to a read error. CDR3 sequence: CASTSFAGAPYNEQFC. The CDR3 region has the DNA TGTGCCAGCACATCATTCGCAGGGGCGCCGTACAATGAGCAGTTCTGC. This sequence joins TRBV28 and TRBJ2-1; a weak D match, TRBD1 (6 bases). V was trimmed by 7 bases and J by 4 bases, leaving 20 bases between them. Germline CDR1 is MDHEN and CDR2 is SYDVKM. This CDR3 has 16 amino acids.

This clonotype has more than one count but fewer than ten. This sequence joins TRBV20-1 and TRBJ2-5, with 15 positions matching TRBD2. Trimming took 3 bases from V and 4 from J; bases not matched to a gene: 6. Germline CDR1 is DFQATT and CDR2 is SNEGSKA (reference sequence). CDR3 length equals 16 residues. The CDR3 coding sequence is TGCAGTGCTAGCCCCGGACTAGCGGGAGGGAGAGAGACCCAGTACTTC. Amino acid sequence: CSASPGLAGGRETQYF.

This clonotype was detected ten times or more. The chain's CDR3 is CASSPYTAGHTF. The CDR3 bases are TGTGCCAGCAGCCCCTACACAGCGGGCCACACCTTC. The chain combines TRBV12-3 or TRBV12-4 with TRBJ1-2; D is unresolved. The V end was cut by 6 bases, the J end by 12 bases, with 17 bases between. The CDR3 is 12 amino acids.